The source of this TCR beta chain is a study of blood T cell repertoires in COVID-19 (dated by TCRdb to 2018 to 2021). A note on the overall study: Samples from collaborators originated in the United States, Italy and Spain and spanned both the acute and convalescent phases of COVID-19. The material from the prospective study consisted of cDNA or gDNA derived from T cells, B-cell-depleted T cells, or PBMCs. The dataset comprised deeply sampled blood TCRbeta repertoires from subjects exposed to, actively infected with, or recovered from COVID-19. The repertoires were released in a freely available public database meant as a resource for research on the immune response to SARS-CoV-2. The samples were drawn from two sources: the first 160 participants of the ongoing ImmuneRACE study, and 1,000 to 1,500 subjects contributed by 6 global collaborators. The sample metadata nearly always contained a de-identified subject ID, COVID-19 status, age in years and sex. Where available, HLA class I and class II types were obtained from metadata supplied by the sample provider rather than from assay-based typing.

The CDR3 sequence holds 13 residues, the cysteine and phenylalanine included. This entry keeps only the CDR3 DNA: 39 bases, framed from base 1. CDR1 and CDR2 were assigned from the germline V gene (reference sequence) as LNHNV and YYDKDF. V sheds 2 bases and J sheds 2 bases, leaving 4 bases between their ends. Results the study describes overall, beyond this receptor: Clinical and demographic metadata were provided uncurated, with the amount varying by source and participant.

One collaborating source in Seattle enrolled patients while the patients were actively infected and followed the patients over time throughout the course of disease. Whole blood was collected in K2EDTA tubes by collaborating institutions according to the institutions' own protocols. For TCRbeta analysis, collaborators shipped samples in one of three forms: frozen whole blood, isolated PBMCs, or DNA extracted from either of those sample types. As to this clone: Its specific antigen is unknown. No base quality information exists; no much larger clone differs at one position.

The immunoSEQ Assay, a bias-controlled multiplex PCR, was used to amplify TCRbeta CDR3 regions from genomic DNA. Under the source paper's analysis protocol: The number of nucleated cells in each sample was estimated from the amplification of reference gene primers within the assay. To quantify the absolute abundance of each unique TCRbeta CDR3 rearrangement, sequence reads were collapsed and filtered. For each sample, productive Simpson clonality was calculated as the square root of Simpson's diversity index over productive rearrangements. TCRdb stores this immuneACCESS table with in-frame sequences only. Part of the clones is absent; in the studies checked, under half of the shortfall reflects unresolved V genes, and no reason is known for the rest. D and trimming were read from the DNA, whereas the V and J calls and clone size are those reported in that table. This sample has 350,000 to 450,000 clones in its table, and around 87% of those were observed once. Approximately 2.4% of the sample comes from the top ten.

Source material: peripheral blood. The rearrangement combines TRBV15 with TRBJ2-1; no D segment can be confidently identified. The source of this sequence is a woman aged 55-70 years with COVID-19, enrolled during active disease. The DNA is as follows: TGTGCCACCAGCAGAACGGCCTACAATGAGCAGTTCTTC. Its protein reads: CATSRTAYNEQFF.